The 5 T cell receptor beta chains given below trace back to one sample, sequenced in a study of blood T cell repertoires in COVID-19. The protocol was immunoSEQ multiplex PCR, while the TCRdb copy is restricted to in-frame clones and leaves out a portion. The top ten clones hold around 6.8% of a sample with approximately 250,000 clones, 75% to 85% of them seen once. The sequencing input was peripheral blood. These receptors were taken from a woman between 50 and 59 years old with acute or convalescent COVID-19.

The CDR3 nucleotides are TGTGCCAGCAGCCAAGGCGCCACAGGGAACTCACCCCTCCACTTT. It yields the protein CASSQGATGNSPLHF. V is TRBV14 and J is TRBJ1-6, with D possibly matching TRBD1 (6 bases). Trimming left V 1 base short and J 10 bases short, with 14 bases between. Germline values: CDR1 SGHDN, CDR2 FVKESK. CDR3 length equals 15 residues.

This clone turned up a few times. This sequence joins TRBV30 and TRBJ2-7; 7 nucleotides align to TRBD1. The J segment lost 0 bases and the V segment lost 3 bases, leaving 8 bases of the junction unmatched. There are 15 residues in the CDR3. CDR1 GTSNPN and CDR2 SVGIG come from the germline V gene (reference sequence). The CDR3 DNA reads TGTGCCTGGAGGGGACAGCCAGGCTCCTCCTACGAGCAGTACTTC. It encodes CAWRGQPGSSYEQYF. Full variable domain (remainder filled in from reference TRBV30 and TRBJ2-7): SQTIHQWPATLVQPVGSPLSLECTVEGTSNPNLYWYRQAAGRGLQLLFYSVGIGQISSEVPQNLSASRPQDRQFILSSKKLLLSDSGFYLCAWRGQPGSSYEQYFGPGTRLTVT.

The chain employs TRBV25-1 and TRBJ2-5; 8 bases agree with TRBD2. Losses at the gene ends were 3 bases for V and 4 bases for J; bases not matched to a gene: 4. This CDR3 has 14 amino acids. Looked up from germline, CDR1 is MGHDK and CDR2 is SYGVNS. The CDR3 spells CASSDGLAGETQYF. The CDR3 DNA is TGTGCCAGCAGTGATGGCCTAGCGGGAGAGACCCAGTACTTC.

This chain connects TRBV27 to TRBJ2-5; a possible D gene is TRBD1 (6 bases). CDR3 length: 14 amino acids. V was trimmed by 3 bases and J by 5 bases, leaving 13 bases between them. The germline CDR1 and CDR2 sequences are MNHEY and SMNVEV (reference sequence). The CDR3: CASSFQGMVETQYF. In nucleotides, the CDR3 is TGTGCCAGCAGTTTCCAGGGGATGGTTGAGACCCAGTACTTC.

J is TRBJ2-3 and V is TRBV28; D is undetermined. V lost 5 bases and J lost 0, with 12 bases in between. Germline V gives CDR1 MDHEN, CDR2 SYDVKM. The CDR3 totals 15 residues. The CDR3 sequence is CASSRMTFSTDTQYF. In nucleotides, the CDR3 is TGTGCCAGCAGTAGGATGACATTTAGCACAGATACGCAGTATTTT. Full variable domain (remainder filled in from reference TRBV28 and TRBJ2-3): DVKVTQSSRYLVKRTGEKVFLECVQDMDHENMFWYRQDPGLGLRLIYFSYDVKMKEKGDIPEGYSVSREKKERFSLILESASTNQTSMYLCASSRMTFSTDTQYFGPGTRLTVL.